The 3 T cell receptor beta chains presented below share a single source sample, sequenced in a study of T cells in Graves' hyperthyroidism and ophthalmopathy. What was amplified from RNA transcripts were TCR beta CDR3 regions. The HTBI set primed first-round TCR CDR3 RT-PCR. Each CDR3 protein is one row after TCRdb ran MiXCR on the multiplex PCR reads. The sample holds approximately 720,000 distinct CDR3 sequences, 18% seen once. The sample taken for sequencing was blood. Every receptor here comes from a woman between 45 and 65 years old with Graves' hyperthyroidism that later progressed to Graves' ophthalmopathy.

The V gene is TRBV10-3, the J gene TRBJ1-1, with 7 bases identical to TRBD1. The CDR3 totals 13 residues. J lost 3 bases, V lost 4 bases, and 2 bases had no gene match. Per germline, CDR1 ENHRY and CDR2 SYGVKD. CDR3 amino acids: CAISGQGDTEAFF. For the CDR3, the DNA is TGTGCCATCAGTGGGCAGGGGGACACTGAAGCTTTCTTT.

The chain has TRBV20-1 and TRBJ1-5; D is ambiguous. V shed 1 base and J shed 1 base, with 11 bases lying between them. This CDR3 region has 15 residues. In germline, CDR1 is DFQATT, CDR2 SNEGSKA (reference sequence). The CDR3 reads CSARGGFRSNQPQHF. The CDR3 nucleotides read TGCAGTGCTAGAGGCGGGTTTCGGAGCAATCAGCCCCAGCATTTT.

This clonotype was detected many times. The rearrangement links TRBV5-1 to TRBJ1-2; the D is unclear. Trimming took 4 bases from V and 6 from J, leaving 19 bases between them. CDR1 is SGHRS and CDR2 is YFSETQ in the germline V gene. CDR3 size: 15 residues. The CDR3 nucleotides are TGCGCCAGCAGCGTAGTCGGCAGGACGCGGAATGGCTACACCTTC. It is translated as CASSVVGRTRNGYTF.